The 24 T cell receptor beta chains in this list originate from one sample, sequenced in a study of PD-1 blockade in classical Hodgkin lymphoma. The table came from immunoSEQ multiplex PCR; TCRdb's copy has only in-frame clones and leaves some out. The sample has about 30,000 clones; about 88% are singletons. Time point meaning: newly diagnosed, previously untreated cHL patient sample. Researchers report purifying CD4+ T cells from thawed PBMCs by magnetic negative selection. The sample taken for sequencing was CD4+ T cells from blood. These receptors all stem from a human donor with classical Hodgkin lymphoma.

The chain uses TRBV2 and TRBJ2-7, with 9 bases lining up with TRBD1. V dropped 3 bases and J dropped 1; count of bases not matched to a gene: 7. Germline V lookup: CDR1 SNHLY, CDR2 FYNNEI. CDR3 length equals 16 residues. The CDR3 DNA reads TGTGCCAGCAGTGATCCTGGACAGGGGAGATCCTACGAGCAGTACTTC. Protein sequence: CASSDPGQGRSYEQYF.

The rearrangement links TRBV10-3 to TRBJ1-2; D remains unclear. Germline V gives CDR1 ENHRY, CDR2 SYGVKD. V shed 5 bases and J shed 0 bases, with 13 bases lying between them. The CDR3 consists of 15 residues. CDR3 in amino acids: CAISPFDGANYGYTF. CDR3 nucleotides: TGTGCCATCAGTCCCTTTGACGGAGCTAACTATGGCTACACCTTC.

This chain uses TRBV15 with TRBJ1-1; no clear D gene. V lost 0 bases and J 7 bases, leaving 6 bases between the germline ends. Per germline, CDR1 LNHNV and CDR2 YYDKDF (reference sequence). The CDR3 has 12 amino acids. The CDR3 DNA reads as TGTGCCACCAGCAGAGATATGAGTGAAGCTTTCTTT. As protein: CATSRDMSEAFF.

V is TRBV5-1 and J is TRBJ2-1, with no clear D. Trimming cost V 2 bases and J 0 bases, with 12 bases left between them. Germline lookup yields CDR1 SGHRS and CDR2 YFSETQ. The CDR3 is 16 residues long. The CDR3 is CASSFGGGSSYNEQFF. In nucleotides, the CDR3 is TGCGCCAGCAGCTTCGGCGGCGGAAGCTCCTACAATGAGCAGTTCTTC.

The gene calls are TRBV4-1 and TRBJ1-2, with unresolved D. Trimming cost V 0 bases and J 4 bases, with 9 bases left between them. CDR3 size: 14 residues. Per germline, CDR1 MGHRA and CDR2 YSYEKL. The CDR3 DNA reads as TGCGCCAGCAGCCAAGATAGGGCAGGCTATGGCTACACCTTC. The encoded protein is CASSQDRAGYGYTF.

The J gene is TRBJ2-3, the V gene TRBV7-3; D could derive from TRBD1 or TRBD2 (6 bases each). Per germline, CDR1 SGHTA and CDR2 FQGTGA. CDR3 length: 12 amino acids. Between the trimmed V and J ends, which lost 5 bases and 8 bases, there was a span of 11 bases. This CDR3 reads CASSQQGGTQYF. CDR3 nucleotides: TGTGCCAGCAGCCAACAGGGAGGTACGCAGTATTTT.

The chain links TRBV27 to TRBJ2-6; a weak D match, TRBD2 (5 bases). The CDR3 runs 15 residues. Germline lookup yields CDR1 MNHEY and CDR2 SMNVEV (reference sequence). V lost 6 bases and J lost 6, with 15 bases in between. CDR3 sequence: CASSPSGVMANVLTF. CDR3 DNA: TGTGCCAGCAGCCCGTCCGGGGTAATGGCCAACGTCCTGACTTTC. Combining the CDR3 with reference TRBV27 and TRBJ2-6 gives the whole variable domain EAQVTQNPRYLITVTGKKLTVTCSQNMNHEYMSWYRQDPGLGLRQIYYSMNVEVTDKGDVPEGYKVSRKEKRNFPLILESPSPNQTSLYFCASSPSGVMANVLTFGAGSRLTVL.

The chain recombines TRBV7-9 with TRBJ1-2; TRBD1 might be the D (5 bases). CDR1 is SEHNR, CDR2 FQNEAQ, per germline (reference sequence). V was shortened by 5 bases and J by 8 bases, with 15 bases between the two germline ends. The CDR3 spans 13 residues. Written as DNA, the CDR3 is TGTGCCAGCAGCCCGTCAAGGGGCTGGGGCTACACCTTC. Translating gives CASSPSRGWGYTF.

This chain links TRBV5-1 with TRBJ2-6; maybe TRBD1 (6 bases). Germline assignment: CDR1 SGHRS and CDR2 YFSETQ. Between the trimmed V and J ends, which lost 1 base and 2 bases, there was a span of 19 bases. The CDR3 spans 19 residues. CDR3 amino acids: CASSLNTGQRSPGANVLTF. In DNA form, the CDR3 reads TGCGCCAGCAGCTTGAATACGGGACAACGGTCTCCTGGGGCCAACGTCCTGACTTTC.

To note about this clone: A read error may produce the germline difference seen at one junction end. V and J are TRBV11-3 and TRBJ1-1; tentatively, D is TRBD1 (6 bases). The CDR3 loop spans 16 amino acids. CDR1 and CDR2 (germline): SGHNT, YENEEA. The CDR3 DNA follows: TGTGCCAGCAGCCCGGGTTCGGGGGCGGGAGGTTCCCTCATACTCTTT. Its translation: CASSPGSGAGGSLILF.

The rearrangement uses TRBV7-2 and TRBJ2-1; 7 bases map to TRBD1. V lost 3 bases and J lost 5; bases outside the gene matches: 7. The V gene's germline CDR1 is SGHTA and CDR2 FQGNSA. CDR3 length: 15 residues. This CDR3 reads CASSFAQGLHNEQFF. The DNA for the CDR3 is TGTGCCAGCAGCTTCGCACAGGGGCTCCACAATGAGCAGTTCTTC.

The CDR3 protein is CASSRGGRGYEQFF. The DNA for the CDR3 is TGCGCCAGCAGTAGGGGCGGGAGGGGTTATGAGCAGTTCTTC. The rearrangement links TRBV5-1 to TRBJ2-1; TRBD2 matches 9 bases. The V gene's germline CDR1 is SGHRS and CDR2 YFSETQ. The V segment lost 5 bases and the J segment 8 bases; nucleotides outside the gene matches: 8. CDR3 length: 14 amino acids.

This rearrangement joins TRBV9 to TRBJ2-3; D not resolved. The CDR3 loop spans 12 amino acids. V lost 0 bases to trimming and J lost 5 bases, with 4 bases between them. From germline, CDR1 is SGDLS and CDR2 YYNGEE. CDR3 amino acids: CASSVGIDTQYF. CDR3 coding DNA: TGTGCCAGCAGCGTAGGGATAGATACGCAGTATTTT. Looking up the rest from reference TRBV9 and TRBJ2-3 gives the full variable domain: DSGVTQTPKHLITATGQRVTLRCSPRSGDLSVYWYQQSLDQGLQFLIQYYNGEERAKGNILERFSAQQFPDLHSELNLSSLELGDSALYFCASSVGIDTQYFGPGTRLTVL.

The chain uses TRBV7-6 and TRBJ2-5; D is possibly TRBD1 (6 bases). Germline V CDR1 and CDR2: SGHVS, FNYEAQ. V dropped 5 bases and J dropped 1 base, with 8 bases sitting between them. The CDR3 length is 13 residues. CDR3 coding DNA: TGTGCCAGCAGCCCAGGGGTCCAAGAGACCCAGTACTTC. Residues: CASSPGVQETQYF.

The CDR3 reads CASSLEGGFSYEQYF. CDR3 in DNA: TGTGCCAGCAGTCTTGAGGGCGGGTTCTCATACGAGCAGTACTTC. V usage is TRBV7-2 and J usage is TRBJ2-7; weak D call: TRBD2 (5 bases). The CDR3 consists of 15 residues. The V end was cut by 6 bases, the J end by 4 bases, with 19 bases between. Germline assignment: CDR1 SGHTA and CDR2 FQGNSA.

V and J are TRBV7-9 and TRBJ2-1, with 9 bases fitting TRBD2. This CDR3 contains 16 residues. The germline V gene encodes CDR1 SEHNR and CDR2 FQNEAQ (reference sequence). Unmatched junction bases numbered 17, after V lost 10 bases and J lost 7 bases. The CDR3 protein is CATAAGLREGANEQFF. As DNA, the CDR3 is TGTGCCACAGCAGCTGGTTTGCGGGAGGGAGCAAATGAGCAGTTCTTC.

The V gene is TRBV7-3, the J gene TRBJ2-1, with no clear D. Trimming removed 0 bases at V and 8 bases at J, with 8 bases between. Germline-derived CDR1 and CDR2 are SGHTA and FQGTGA. CDR3 length: 13 amino acids. The CDR3 DNA follows: TGTGCCAGCAGCTTAACGATTTTTGATGAGCAGTTCTTC. Its translation: CASSLTIFDEQFF.

This chain uses TRBV19 with TRBJ1-3, with D unclear. Trimming took 6 bases from V and 4 from J, leaving 19 bases between them. Germline CDR1 and CDR2: LNHDA and SQIVND (reference sequence). This CDR3 contains 16 residues. CDR3: CASSLRGSYSGNTIYF. The DNA of the CDR3 is TGTGCCAGTAGCCTACGGGGTTCATACTCGGGAAACACCATATATTTT.

This chain uses TRBV7-9 with TRBJ2-5; possibly TRBD2 for D (7 bases). The CDR3 length is 15 residues. V shed 3 bases and J shed 5 bases, with 16 bases lying between them. CDR1 and CDR2 from the germline V gene are SEHNR and FQNEAQ (reference sequence). The DNA of the CDR3 is TGTGCCAGCAGCTTGGGGGGGGCATTGACCGAGACCCAGTACTTC. Translated, it gives CASSLGGALTETQYF.

V and J are TRBV7-2 and TRBJ1-5; D perhaps matches TRBD1 (6 bases). V lost 1 base and J 2 bases, leaving 6 bases between the germline ends. The CDR3 is made up of 14 amino acids. CDR1 is SGHTA and CDR2 is FQGNSA in the germline V gene. The CDR3 nucleotides read TGTGCCAGCAGCTTAGACAGGGGCAATCAGCCCCAGCATTTT. Translated, it gives CASSLDRGNQPQHF.

V is TRBV7-9 and J is TRBJ2-1; 10 bases are a match to TRBD1. V trimming: 5 bases; J trimming: 6 bases; junction bases outside the gene matches: 7. CDR1 is SEHNR, CDR2 FQNEAQ, per germline (reference sequence). This CDR3 is built from 15 residues. CDR3: CASSRGTGVGNEQFF. The CDR3 coding sequence is TGTGCCAGCAGCAGGGGGACAGGGGTTGGCAATGAGCAGTTCTTC.

The gene calls are TRBV11-2 and TRBJ1-2; maybe TRBD1 (5 bases). Trimming stripped 1 base from V and 5 bases from J, with 8 bases between. Germline-derived CDR1 and CDR2 are SGHAT and FQNNGV. The CDR3 is made up of 13 amino acids. The CDR3: CASSLGEGYGYTF. The CDR3 DNA follows: TGTGCCAGCAGCTTAGGTGAGGGGTATGGCTACACCTTC.

This clone was detected only a few times. J is TRBJ1-2 and V is TRBV2; 7 bases match TRBD1. The length of the CDR3 is 12 residues. Trimming removed 6 bases from V and 8 bases from J; junction bases left unmatched: 6. Germline CDR1 SNHLY, CDR2 FYNNEI. DNA of the CDR3: TGTGCCAGCAGCCAGGGGGGGTTGGGCTACACCTTC. Amino acids: CASSQGGLGYTF.

The rearrangement joins TRBV9 to TRBJ1-1; D gene ambiguous. The CDR3 loop spans 15 amino acids. Deletions cut 4 bases from V and 3 bases from J, with 16 bases between. Looked up from germline, CDR1 is SGDLS and CDR2 is YYNGEE. The CDR3 DNA reads TGTGCCAGCAGCCCAAGATTAGGGTCGTACACTGAAGCTTTCTTT. It is translated as CASSPRLGSYTEAFF.